This T cell receptor (beta chain) was sequenced in a study of blood T cells in healthy people across ages. Study-wide background: T cells yielded about one barcoded beta molecule per two cells through template switching.

For the second PCR, which ran for about 6 to 12 cycles, a sample-barcoded 5' primer and a J-beta primer mix were used. Tagging of each cDNA molecule was performed by a template-switch adaptor with 12 random nucleotides. TCRdb re-called the 5' RACE reads through MiXCR, storing one row per CDR3 protein. The profile shows 1.6 million or so distinct CDR3 sequences, roughly a third of them singletons. Germline CDR1 reads MNHNY; CDR2 reads SVGAGI (reference sequence). This CDR3 comprises 13 residues. Regarding the study as a whole: Older individuals had lower TCR beta diversity per million T cells (the decline was roughly linear).

Concerning this clonotype: The antigen remains unidentified. The junction differs from germline at one of its ends, possibly a read error.

The sample providers were healthy Caucasian people from Russia, aged about 6 to 90. The clonotype comes from a woman aged 25 to 39 in good health. The J gene is TRBJ1-2, the V gene TRBV6-6; 7 nucleotides match TRBD1. Source material: blood. For the CDR3, the DNA is TGTGTCAGCAGGGGAGAGGGGGCTGGGGGCTACACCTTC. Protein: CVSRGEGAGGYTF.